Given below is one T cell receptor beta chain in context. These data originate in a study of blood T cell repertoires in COVID-19. Only in-frame clones appear in the TCRdb table, and some are missing; sequencing was by immunoSEQ multiplex PCR. Here the sample spans 340,000 or so clones, approximately 83% being singletons. The sequence was collected from a woman in her forties with acute COVID-19. Specimen: PBMCs or T cells enriched from blood (not recorded which).

CDR3 bases: TGTGCCAGCAGCTTACGGGGGGGGAACACTGAAGCTTTCTTT. Protein sequence: CASSLRGGNTEAFF. The gene calls are TRBV11-3 and TRBJ1-1; possibly TRBD1 for D (5 bases). The CDR3 length is 14 residues. The ends were cut back, 2 bases at V and 1 base at J, with 8 bases in the middle. CDR1 SGHNT and CDR2 YENEEA come from the germline V gene.